This T cell receptor (beta chain) was sequenced in a study of cytomegalovirus exposure and HLA in healthy donors. Study-wide findings and caveats: The authors enumerated 150 to 200 TCR beta chains as linked to cytomegalovirus. Researchers reported that three CMV-associated chains were confirmed in vitro as CMV antigen-specific. A missense variant in DCLRE1C was later tied to TCR beta V- and J-gene trimming.

From germline, CDR1 is SEHNR and CDR2 FQNEAQ (reference sequence). The CDR3 is 12 amino acids. About this clone itself: Its antigen is unknown. Sequence at one end of the junction differs from germline and may be a read error.

With 60 Vbeta and 13 Jbeta primers, the PCR was carried out. This table comes from immunoSEQ multiplex PCR, and its TCRdb copy is limited to in-frame clones, with some not included. The data show roughly 120,000 clones, 55% to 80% seen once. V gene TRBV7-9 combines with J gene TRBJ2-5; D not resolved. The TCR originated in a woman aged 25 to 39 in good health and CMV-seronegative. Sequenced input: PBMCs. The CDR3 protein is CSSSPRDRAQYF. CDR3 sequence (DNA): TGTTCCAGCAGCCCCAGAGATCGGGCCCAGTACTTC.